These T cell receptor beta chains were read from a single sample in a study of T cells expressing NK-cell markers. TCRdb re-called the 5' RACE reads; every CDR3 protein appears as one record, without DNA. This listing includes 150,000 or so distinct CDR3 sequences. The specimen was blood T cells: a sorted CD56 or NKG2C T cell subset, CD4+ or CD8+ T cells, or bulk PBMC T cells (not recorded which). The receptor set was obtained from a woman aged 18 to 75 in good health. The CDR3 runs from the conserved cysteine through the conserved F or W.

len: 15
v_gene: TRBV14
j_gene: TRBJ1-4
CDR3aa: CASSHLGQGNEKLFF

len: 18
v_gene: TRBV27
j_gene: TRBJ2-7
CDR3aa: CASSHGLAGGNGHYEQYF

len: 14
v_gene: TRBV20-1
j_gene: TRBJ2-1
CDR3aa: CSARLAGGPYEQFF

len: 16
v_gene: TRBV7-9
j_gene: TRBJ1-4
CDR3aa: CASSLASNRLVEKLFF

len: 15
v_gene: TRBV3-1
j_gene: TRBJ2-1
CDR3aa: CASSQVPSGISSQFF

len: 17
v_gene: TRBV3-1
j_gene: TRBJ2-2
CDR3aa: CASSEGGRTANTGELFF

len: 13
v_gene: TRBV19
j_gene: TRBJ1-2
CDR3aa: CASNGEGSYGYTF

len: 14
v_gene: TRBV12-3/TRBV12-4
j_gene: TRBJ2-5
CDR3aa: CASTRSGGLETQYF

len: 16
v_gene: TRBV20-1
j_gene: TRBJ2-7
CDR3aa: CSARTLLIGGTYEQYF

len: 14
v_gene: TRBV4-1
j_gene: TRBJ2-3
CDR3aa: CASSQGRGSDTQYF

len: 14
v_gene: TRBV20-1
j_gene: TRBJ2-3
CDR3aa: CSAREPRTTDTQYF

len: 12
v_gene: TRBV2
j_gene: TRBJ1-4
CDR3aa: CAGDRAGEKLFF

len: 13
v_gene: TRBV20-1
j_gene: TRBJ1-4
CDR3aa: CSASFPGQGLEFF

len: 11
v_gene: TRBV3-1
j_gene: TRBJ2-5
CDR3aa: CASSPGWAQYF

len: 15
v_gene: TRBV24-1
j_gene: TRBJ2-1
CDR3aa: CATSASKTGNNEQFF

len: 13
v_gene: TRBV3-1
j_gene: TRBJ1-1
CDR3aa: CASSHGQGSRTFF

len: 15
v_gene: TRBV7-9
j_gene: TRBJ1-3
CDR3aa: CASSAGGLSGNTIYF

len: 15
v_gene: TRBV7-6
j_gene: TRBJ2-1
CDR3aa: CASSLESGSDNEQFF

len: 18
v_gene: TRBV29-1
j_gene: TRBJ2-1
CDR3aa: CSVEGARASGGSYNEQFF

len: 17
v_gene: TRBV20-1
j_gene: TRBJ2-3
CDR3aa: CSAWGRVAGGPSDTQYF

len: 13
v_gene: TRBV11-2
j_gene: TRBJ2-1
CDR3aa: CASSLGLASEQFF

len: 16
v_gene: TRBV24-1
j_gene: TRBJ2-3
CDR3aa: CATSEPDRVSSDTQYF

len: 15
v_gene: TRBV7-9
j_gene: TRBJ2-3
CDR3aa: CASSLASRSTDTQYF

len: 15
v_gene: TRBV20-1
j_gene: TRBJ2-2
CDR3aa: CSAVSSGRSTGELFF

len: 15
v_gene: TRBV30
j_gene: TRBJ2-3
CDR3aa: CAWSSAGAPTDTQYF

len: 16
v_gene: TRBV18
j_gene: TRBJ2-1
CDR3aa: CASSALAGVSYNEQFF

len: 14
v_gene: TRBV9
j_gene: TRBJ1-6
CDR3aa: CASSVDLKHSPLHF

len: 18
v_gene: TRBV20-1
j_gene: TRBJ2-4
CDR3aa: CSARRLDWGDGPKNIQYF

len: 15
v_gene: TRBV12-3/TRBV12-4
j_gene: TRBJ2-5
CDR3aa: CASSLDAGGGETQYF

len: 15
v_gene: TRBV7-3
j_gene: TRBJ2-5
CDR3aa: CASSLQGWVSETQYF

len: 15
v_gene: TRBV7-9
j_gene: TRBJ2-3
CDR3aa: CASSSSGLRTDTQYF

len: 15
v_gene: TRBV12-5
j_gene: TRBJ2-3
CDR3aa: CASGLAVGITDTQYF

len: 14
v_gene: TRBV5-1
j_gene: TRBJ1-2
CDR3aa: CASSLEFTGYGYTF

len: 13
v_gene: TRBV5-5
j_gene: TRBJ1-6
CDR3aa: CASSLGGGSPLHF

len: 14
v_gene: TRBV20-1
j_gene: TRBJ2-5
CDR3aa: CSAPRTGPQETQYF

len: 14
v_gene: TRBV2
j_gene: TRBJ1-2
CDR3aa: CASTLTGSSYGYTF

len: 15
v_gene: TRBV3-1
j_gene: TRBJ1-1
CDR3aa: CASSSNIAQGFRAFF

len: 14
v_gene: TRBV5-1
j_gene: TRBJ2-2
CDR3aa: CASTRTGSTGELFF

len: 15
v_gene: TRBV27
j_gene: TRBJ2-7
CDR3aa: CASTPMAGVSYEQYF